The clone carrying this TCR beta chain was recorded at least ten times. Its antigen is still unknown. Breast cancer patients provided tissue from their axillary draining lymph nodes. The data are from a study of breast tumors, draining lymph nodes, adjacent tissues. Study results and caveats: Compared with basal-like, luminal-like tumors shared significantly more repertoire with nontumor tissue. Tumor TCR diversity was below lymph nodes but above nontumor tissue. Findings are consistent with lymph node origin and intratumoral expansion of most tumor T cells.

Trimming stripped 5 bases from V and 4 bases from J, with 15 bases between. The CDR3 consists of 15 residues. The germline CDR1 and CDR2 sequences are LNHDA and SQIVND (reference sequence). TCRdb reprocessed the multiplex PCR reads with MiXCR, giving one entry per CDR3 protein. In the table there are about 230,000 distinct CDR3 sequences, approximately 29% of which are singletons. Specimen: axillary lymph node tissue. The sequence came from a female donor with breast cancer. Some clones in this sample may be carry-over from other donors' samples. The rearrangement links TRBV19 to TRBJ1-3, with D tentatively TRBD1 (5 bases). The CDR3 nucleotides are TGTGCCAGTAGTGCGCGCAGGGCGGTAGGAAACACCATATATTTT. Translation gives CASSARRAVGNTIYF.